This T cell receptor beta chain was sequenced for a study of T-cell memory formation after mild COVID-19 (dated by TCRdb to about 2021). The study in broad terms: Most TCR sequence clusters were specific to one of the two donors. Two young, previously healthy adult volunteers made up the cohort, one male and one female. In a couple of donors, T-cell clones that expanded and contracted after mild COVID-19 were tracked by sequencing TCRalpha and TCRbeta repertoires over time. The paper as a whole reports these results and caveats: Some responding clones were detected in pre-infection memory, suggesting pre-existing cross-reactive memory T cells joined the SARS-CoV-2 response. SARS-CoV-2 specificity was not confirmed for the second-wave clones peaking on day 37. Contracting CD4+ clones were found mainly in CM and EM memory subsets, while CD8+ clones were enriched in EMRA. Clones that contracted from day 15 to 85 showed balanced CD4/CD8 phenotypes, whereas a second wave of clones that expanded from day 15 to 37 leaned towards CD4+. Only a couple of mild cases were covered by the study, and larger cohorts that include severe cases with pre-infection samples were considered necessary.

This clonotype was seen more than once but under ten times. Its antigen is currently not known. No clone much larger than this one lies a single base away; base qualities are absent. The germline V gene gives CDR1 as MNHEY and CDR2 as SVGAGI. Trimming costs V 8 bases and J 3 bases, and their ends lie 11 bases apart. Inclusive of the bounding cysteine and phenylalanine, the CDR3 is 12 residues long. Just the 36-base CDR3 DNA is kept, in frame starting at base 1. The sequencer listed for this sample is Illumina NovaSeq 6000. TCRalpha and TCRbeta cDNA libraries were built by 5'RACE with constant-segment primers, adding sample barcodes and unique molecular identifiers. Trizol reagent was used to extract RNA from every sample. Libraries were amplified in two PCR steps, with a second sample barcode and Illumina TruSeq adapters added in the second step. Sequencing of libraries was performed on an Illumina NovaSeq with 2 x 150 bp paired-end reads. As for the authors' bioinformatics: With migec v1.2.7, reads were demultiplexed and then collapsed into UMI-guided consensus sequences. Using mixcr v2.1.11, the UMI consensuses were aligned to TRA and TRB V and J templates and assembled into clonotypes. A clonotype was counted as expanded or contracted only when both edgeR and NoisET called the clonotype significant, with the noise models trained on biological replicates. For edgeR calls, a false discovery rate-adjusted p below 0.01 and a log2 fold-change threshold of 1 were applied. As an exploratory analysis of dynamics, max-normalized trajectories of the 1000 most abundant clonotypes were examined with PCA combined with hierarchical clustering. Separately sequenced CD4+ and CD8+ repertoires were used to assign the CD4 or CD8 phenotype of responding clones. The public reads were reanalyzed by TCRdb: fastp trimming at Q25, MiXCR alignment, in-frame beta chains only. Every entry covers one CDR3 protein and lists the most common genes and DNA from its rows. The V and J calls follow TCRdb's processing rather than the paper's. The sample profile shows more than 300,000 distinct CDR3 sequences; roughly 15% of them were found once. The ten largest account for about 20% of the sample.

PBMCs were isolated by Ficoll-Paque density gradient centrifugation. The specimen sequenced was PBMCs or a T cell subset sorted from them (not recorded which). The clonotype was recovered from a man aged 18 to 30 who had mild COVID-19 (a few samples of this study predate the infection). The sample titles of this study are shuffled in the database, so cell type and time point are left out; the donor was told from shared clones. The V and J genes are TRBV6-5 and TRBJ2-7; confidence is insufficient to name the D gene. The nucleotide sequence reads TGTGCCAGCCAAGCCGACGGCTACGAGCAGTACTTC. Its translation is CASQADGYEQYF.